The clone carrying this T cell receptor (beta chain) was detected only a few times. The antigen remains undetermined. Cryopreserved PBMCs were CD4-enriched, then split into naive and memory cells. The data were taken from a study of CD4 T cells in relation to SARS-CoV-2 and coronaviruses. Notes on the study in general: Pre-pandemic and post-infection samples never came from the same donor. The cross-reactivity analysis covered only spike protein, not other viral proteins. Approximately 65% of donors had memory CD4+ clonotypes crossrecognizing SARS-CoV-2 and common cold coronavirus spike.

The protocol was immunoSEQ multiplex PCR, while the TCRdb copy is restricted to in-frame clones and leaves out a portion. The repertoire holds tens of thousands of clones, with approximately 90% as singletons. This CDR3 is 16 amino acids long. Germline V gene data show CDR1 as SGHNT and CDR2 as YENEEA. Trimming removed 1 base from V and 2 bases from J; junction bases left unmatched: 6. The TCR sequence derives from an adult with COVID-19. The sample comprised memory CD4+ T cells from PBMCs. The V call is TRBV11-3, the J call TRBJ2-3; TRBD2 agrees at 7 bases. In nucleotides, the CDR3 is TGTGCCAGCAGCTTAGGACCGGCGGGGGACACAGATACGCAGTATTTT. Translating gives CASSLGPAGDTDTQYF.